The 26 T cell receptor beta chains reported below all come from one sample, sequenced in a study of T cell repertoires in cytomegalovirus infection. Their antigen targets remain unknown. TCRdb processed the reads anew with MiXCR; each CDR3 protein has one entry. The sample comprises some 940,000 distinct CDR3 sequences, about 33% of which are singletons, and about an eighth rests with the top ten. The starting material was cultured CD8+ T cells from PBMCs, obtained from culture after CMV antigen stimulation. These receptors were taken from a human donor in good health (CMV status not recorded). Some clones in this sample may be carry-over from other donors' samples.

This clonotype turned up a few times. The chain combines TRBV28 with TRBJ1-2, with D possibly being TRBD1 (6 bases). The CDR3 contains 15 residues. V was clipped by 0 bases and J by 3 bases, with 11 bases between them. Per germline, CDR1 MDHEN and CDR2 SYDVKM. CDR3 residues: CASSLWGARDYGYTF. The DNA of the CDR3 is TGTGCCAGCAGTTTATGGGGGGCGAGGGACTATGGCTACACCTTC.

The gene calls are TRBV28 and TRBJ2-3, with 8 bases fitting TRBD2. V trimming: 5 bases; J trimming: 5 bases; junction bases outside the gene matches: 18. The V gene's germline CDR1 is MDHEN and CDR2 SYDVKM. CDR3 size: 18 residues. The CDR3 protein is CASSTLERGLPEEDTQYF. The CDR3 bases are TGTGCCAGCAGTACTCTCGAGCGGGGGCTCCCAGAGGAAGATACGCAGTATTTT.

This chain uses TRBV7-9 with TRBJ1-4, with D perhaps matching TRBD1 (6 bases). There are 16 residues in the CDR3. CDR1 SEHNR and CDR2 FQNEAQ come from the germline V gene (reference sequence). V was shortened by 5 bases and J by 2 bases, with 15 bases between the two germline ends. In DNA form, the CDR3 reads TGTGCCAGCAGCCCCCCCAGGGGATCCACTAATGAAAAACTGTTTTTT. It encodes CASSPPRGSTNEKLFF. Together with reference TRBV7-9 and TRBJ1-4, the CDR3 gives the full variable domain: DTGVSQNPRHKITKRGQNVTFRCDPISEHNRLYWYRQTLGQGPEFLTYFQNEAQLEKSRLLSDRFSAERPKGSFSTLEIQRTEQGDSAMYLCASSPPRGSTNEKLFFGSGTQLSVL.

The gene calls are TRBV18 and TRBJ2-3, with a possible D match to TRBD2 (6 bases). The germline V and J ends were trimmed by 2 bases and 0 bases, with 21 bases remaining between them. The germline gives CDR1 KGHSH, CDR2 LQKENI. CDR3 length equals 19 residues. The CDR3 nucleotides read TGTGCCAGCTCACCAAATTGGGTTCGGGAGCGGGCTAGCACAGATACGCAGTATTTT. It codes for CASSPNWVRERASTDTQYF.

The rearrangement joins TRBV7-6 to TRBJ1-4, with unresolved D. Looked up from germline, CDR1 is SGHVS and CDR2 is FNYEAQ. V gave up 5 bases and J gave up 3 bases, with 13 bases separating them. There are 15 residues in the CDR3. CDR3: CASSHPGLANEKLFF. CDR3 bases: TGTGCCAGCAGCCATCCGGGATTGGCTAATGAAAAACTGTTTTTT.

This clonotype was detected many times. The chain carries TRBV7-9 and TRBJ2-1, with 8 bases lining up with TRBD1. This CDR3 has 16 residues. Germline V gene sequence: CDR1 SEHNR, CDR2 FQNEAQ (reference sequence). V lost 5 bases, J lost 8 bases, and 14 bases stayed unmatched. The CDR3 nucleotides read TGTGCCAGCAGCCCGGGTCGAAGGGACAGGAGGCATGAGCAGTTCTTC. Protein: CASSPGRRDRRHEQFF.

The chain uses TRBV7-9 and TRBJ1-1, with D possibly TRBD1 on 6 matching bases. Per the germline V gene, CDR1 is SEHNR and CDR2 is FQNEAQ (reference sequence). Deletions cut 6 bases from V and 12 bases from J, with 23 bases between. CDR3 length: 14 amino acids. The CDR3 loop reads CASRTDYTTGGPFF. CDR3 sequence (DNA): TGTGCCAGCAGGACCGATTATACGACAGGCGGTCCTTTCTTT. The whole variable domain, filled in from reference TRBV7-9 and TRBJ1-1, reads DTGVSQNPRHKITKRGQNVTFRCDPISEHNRLYWYRQTLGQGPEFLTYFQNEAQLEKSRLLSDRFSAERPKGSFSTLEIQRTEQGDSAMYLCASRTDYTTGGPFFGQGTRLTVV.

The chain carries TRBV7-9 and TRBJ1-1; D is possibly TRBD1 (6 bases). This CDR3 comprises 16 residues. The germline V gene has CDR1 SEHNR and CDR2 FQNEAQ (reference sequence). With 5 bases removed from V and 0 bases from J, the gap between germline ends came to 16 bases. CDR3 amino acids: CASSHDRRYMNTEAFF. The CDR3 bases are TGTGCCAGCAGCCACGACAGGAGATACATGAACACTGAAGCTTTCTTT.

As regards this clonotype: A clone one base away is much larger, so this may be a read error. The V gene is TRBV7-2, the J gene TRBJ1-1; D is perhaps TRBD1 (6 bases). There are 14 residues in the CDR3. In germline, CDR1 is SGHTA, CDR2 FQGNSA. Trimming removed 5 bases at V and 3 bases at J, with 13 bases between. The CDR3 loop reads CASSIQGMYTEAFF. The CDR3 nucleotides read TGTGCCAGCAGCATACAGGGTATGTACACTGAAGCTTTCTTT. Full variable domain (outside the CDR3, taken from reference TRBV7-2 and TRBJ1-1): GAGVSQSPSNKVTEKGKDVELRCDPISGHTALYWYRQSLGQGLEFLIYFQGNSAPDKSGLPSDRFSAERTGGSVSTLTIQRTQQEDSAVYLCASSIQGMYTEAFFGQGTRLTVV.

The chain links TRBV19 to TRBJ2-7; D remains ambiguous. CDR3 length equals 15 residues. Germline CDR1 LNHDA, CDR2 SQIVND (reference sequence). V was cut by 0 bases and J by 1 base, with 10 bases left in between. CDR3 nucleotides: TGTGCCAGTAGTATAGATGGTTCGCCTTCCTACGAGCAGTACTTC. Amino acid sequence: CASSIDGSPSYEQYF.

This clonotype was recorded only once. The V call is TRBV27, the J call TRBJ1-2; unclear D gene. The CDR3 is 12 residues long. Germline V gene data show CDR1 as MNHEY and CDR2 as SMNVEV (reference sequence). Trimming took off 6 bases at V and 4 bases at J, with 9 bases between the two ends. CDR3 sequence reads: CASRNSTYGYTF. The CDR3 nucleotides are TGTGCCAGCAGAAATTCTACCTATGGCTACACCTTC.

This clonotype appeared a few times. The V call is TRBV27, the J call TRBJ2-7, with unresolved D. Germline CDR1 is MNHEY and CDR2 is SMNVEV (reference sequence). The V end lost 0 bases, the J end lost 1 base, and 7 bases lay between the germline ends. The CDR3 spans 14 residues. Written as DNA, the CDR3 is TGTGCCAGCAGTTTATCGGCCGGTTCCTACGAGCAGTACTTC. This sequence encodes CASSLSAGSYEQYF.

The chain has TRBV19 and TRBJ1-1; no clear D gene. Trimming left V 4 bases short and J 4 bases short, with 19 bases between. The CDR3 consists of 16 residues. Germline V lookup: CDR1 LNHDA, CDR2 SQIVND (reference sequence). The CDR3 is CASSTPPRRRVTEAFF. The CDR3 DNA is TGTGCCAGTAGTACCCCTCCCCGGCGGCGAGTCACTGAAGCTTTCTTT.

This clonotype was seen more than once but under ten times. The chain employs TRBV12-3 or TRBV12-4 and TRBJ2-7; maybe TRBD1 (6 bases). Trimming removed 10 bases from V and 3 bases from J, with 13 bases in between. The CDR3 has 12 amino acids. As DNA, the CDR3 is TGTGCCATTCCGGGACACAACTACGAGCAGTACTTC. It codes for CAIPGHNYEQYF.

This chain uses TRBV11-2 with TRBJ2-1; 10 bases fit TRBD1. Germline V gives CDR1 SGHAT, CDR2 FQNNGV. V shed 0 bases and J 0 bases; nucleotides not matched to a gene: 5. CDR3 size: 18 residues. CDR3 in DNA: TGTGCCAGCAGCTTAGAGGATTGGGACAGGGGCTCCTACAATGAGCAGTTCTTC. Protein: CASSLEDWDRGSYNEQFF. The complete variable domain, with remaining parts taken from reference TRBV11-2 and TRBJ2-1, reads EAGVAQSPRYKIIEKRQSVAFWCNPISGHATLYWYQQILGQGPKLLIQFQNNGVVDDSQLPKDRFSAERLKGVDSTLKIQPAKLEDSAVYLCASSLEDWDRGSYNEQFFGPGTRLTVL.

In DNA, the CDR3 is TGTGCCAGCAACCAGTTCGGACAGGGGAAGACAGATACGCAGTATTTT. It codes for CASNQFGQGKTDTQYF. The chain links TRBV6-1 to TRBJ2-3, with 9 nucleotides matching TRBD1. Germline V gene data show CDR1 as MNHNS and CDR2 as SASEGT. This CDR3 is 16 amino acids long. Trimming at V came to 7 bases and at J to 3 bases, leaving 11 bases not matched to a gene.

The chain recombines TRBV12-3 or TRBV12-4 with TRBJ1-5; 7 positions match TRBD1. The CDR3 loop spans 15 amino acids. Trimming at V came to 5 bases and at J to 2 bases, leaving 6 bases not matched to a gene. The CDR3 coding sequence is TGTGCCAGCAGTATGTTTGGACAGGGCAATCAGCCCCAGCATTTT. This codes for CASSMFGQGNQPQHF.

The V gene is TRBV4-1, the J gene TRBJ1-1; D gene unclear. V gave up 4 bases and J gave up 0 bases, with 15 bases separating them. This CDR3 spans 16 amino acids. Per the germline V gene, CDR1 is MGHRA and CDR2 is YSYEKL. The CDR3 DNA reads as TGCGCCAGCAGCCCATTCAAGGAGAAGTTGAACACTGAAGCTTTCTTT. Its translation is CASSPFKEKLNTEAFF.

This clonotype was detected many times. The chain recombines TRBV10-3 with TRBJ1-3; D is unresolved. V shed 6 bases and J shed 1 base, with 7 bases lying between them. The length of the CDR3 is 13 residues. CDR1 ENHRY and CDR2 SYGVKD come from the germline V gene. The CDR3 protein is CAIREASGNTIYF. The CDR3 nucleotides read TGTGCCATCAGAGAGGCGTCTGGAAACACCATATATTTT.

V usage is TRBV10-2 and J usage is TRBJ2-1, with 8 bases aligning to TRBD2. Trimming took 7 bases from V and 6 from J; bases not matched to a gene: 5. CDR1 WSHSY and CDR2 SAAADI come from the germline V gene. The CDR3 runs to 13 residues. The CDR3 loop reads CASKTGGVNEQFF. CDR3 coding DNA: TGCGCCAGCAAGACGGGGGGGGTCAATGAGCAGTTCTTC.

Only a few counts were recorded for this clonotype. This sequence may be a read error, since a much larger clone differs from it by one base. V is TRBV15 and J is TRBJ2-1; weak D call: TRBD1 (6 bases). In germline, CDR1 is LNHNV, CDR2 YYDKDF (reference sequence). This CDR3 comprises 15 residues. The V and J ends lost 5 bases and 0 bases respectively, with 11 bases between them. In nucleotides, the CDR3 is TGTGCCACCAGCTTAACAGGGAGCTCCTACAATGAGCAGTTCTTC. This encodes CATSLTGSSYNEQFF.

This sequence joins TRBV12-3 or TRBV12-4 and TRBJ2-2; TRBD1 aligns across 7 bases. The CDR3 is 16 amino acids. The trim removed 5 bases at V and 4 bases at J, leaving 10 bases unmatched. CDR3 bases: TGTGCCAGCAGTCGACCAGGGACAGCGAGCACCGGGGAGCTGTTTTTT. Translated, it gives CASSRPGTASTGELFF.

This clonotype was detected only a few times. The V and J genes are TRBV4-1 and TRBJ2-7; 9 nucleotides align to TRBD2. Germline values: CDR1 MGHRA, CDR2 YSYEKL. Trimming removed 0 bases from V and 5 bases from J; junction bases left unmatched: 14. The CDR3 is 18 residues long. The chain's CDR3 is CASSQDAGGAVLDDEQYF. Written as DNA, the CDR3 is TGCGCCAGCAGCCAAGATGCGGGGGGGGCTGTTTTGGATGACGAGCAGTACTTC.

CDR3 protein: CASSFRDLYGYTF. CDR3 DNA sequence: TGTGCCAGCAGCTTCCGGGACCTCTATGGCTACACCTTC. The rearrangement uses TRBV5-6 and TRBJ1-2, with TRBD1 as a possible D gene (5 bases). Germline V gene lookup returns CDR1 SGHDT and CDR2 YYEEEE. This CDR3 comprises 13 residues. The V end lost 2 bases, the J end lost 4 bases, and 9 bases lay between the germline ends.

At least ten counts were recorded for this clonotype. The rearrangement uses TRBV20-1 and TRBJ2-6; D is perhaps TRBD2 (6 bases). CDR1 is DFQATT and CDR2 is SNEGSKA in the germline V gene (reference sequence). The CDR3 spans 18 residues. Trimming cost V 3 bases and J 0 bases, with 18 bases left between them. CDR3: CSASAGTSSSSGANVLTF. The CDR3 DNA follows: TGCAGTGCTAGCGCCGGGACTTCATCCTCCTCTGGGGCCAACGTCCTGACTTTC.

The chain employs TRBV15 and TRBJ2-1; D is unclear. Trimming shortened V by 4 bases and J by 9 bases, and 13 bases separated the two germline ends. The length of the CDR3 is 13 residues. Germline CDR1 and CDR2: LNHNV and YYDKDF (reference sequence). The CDR3 nucleotides read TGTGCCACCAGCACCCAGGCCAGAGGTGAGCAGTTCTTC. Translated: CATSTQARGEQFF.